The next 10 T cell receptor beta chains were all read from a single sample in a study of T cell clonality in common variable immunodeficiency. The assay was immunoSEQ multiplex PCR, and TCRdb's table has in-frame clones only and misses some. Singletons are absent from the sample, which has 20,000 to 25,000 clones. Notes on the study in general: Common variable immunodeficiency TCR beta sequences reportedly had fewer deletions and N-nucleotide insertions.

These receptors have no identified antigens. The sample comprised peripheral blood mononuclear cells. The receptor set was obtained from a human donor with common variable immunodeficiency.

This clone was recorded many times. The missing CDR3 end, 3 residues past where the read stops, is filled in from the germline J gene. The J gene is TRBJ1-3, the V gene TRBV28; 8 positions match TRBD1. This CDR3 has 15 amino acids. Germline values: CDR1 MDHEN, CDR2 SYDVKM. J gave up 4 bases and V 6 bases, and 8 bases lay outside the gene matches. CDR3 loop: CASSSTGGSGNTIYF. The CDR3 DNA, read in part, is TGTGCCAGCAGCAGTACAGGGGGGTCAGGAAACACC.

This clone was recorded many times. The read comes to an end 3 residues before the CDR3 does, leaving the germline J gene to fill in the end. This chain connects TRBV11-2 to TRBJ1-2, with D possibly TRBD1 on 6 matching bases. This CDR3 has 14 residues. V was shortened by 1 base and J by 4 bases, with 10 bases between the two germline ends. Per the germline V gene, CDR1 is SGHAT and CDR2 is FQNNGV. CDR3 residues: CASSLGTGPYGYTF. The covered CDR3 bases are TGTGCCAGCAGCTTAGGAACAGGGCCCTATGGC.

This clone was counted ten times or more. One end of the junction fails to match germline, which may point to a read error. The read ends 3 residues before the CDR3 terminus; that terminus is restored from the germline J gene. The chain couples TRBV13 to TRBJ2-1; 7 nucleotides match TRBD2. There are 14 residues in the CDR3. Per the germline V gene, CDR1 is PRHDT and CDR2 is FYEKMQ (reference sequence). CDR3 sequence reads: CASSIGLAYNEQFF. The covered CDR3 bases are TGTGCCAGCAGCATAGGACTAGCCTACAATGAG.

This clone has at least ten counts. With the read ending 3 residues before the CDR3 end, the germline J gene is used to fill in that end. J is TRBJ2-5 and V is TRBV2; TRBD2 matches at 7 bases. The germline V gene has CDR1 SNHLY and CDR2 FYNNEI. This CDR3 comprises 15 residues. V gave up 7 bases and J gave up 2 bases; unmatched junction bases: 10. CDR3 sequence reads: CASKEGRGWQETQYF. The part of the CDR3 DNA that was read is TGTGCCAGCAAAGAAGGGCGGGGGTGGCAAGAGACC.

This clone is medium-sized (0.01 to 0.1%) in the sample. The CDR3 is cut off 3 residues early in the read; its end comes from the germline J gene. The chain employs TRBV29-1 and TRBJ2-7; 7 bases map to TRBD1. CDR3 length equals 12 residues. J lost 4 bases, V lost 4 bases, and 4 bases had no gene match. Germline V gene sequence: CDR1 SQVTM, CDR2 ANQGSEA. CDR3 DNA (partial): TGCAGCGTTGCGGGCAGGGGGTACGAG. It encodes CSVAGRGYE. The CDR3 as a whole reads CSVAGRGYEQYF.

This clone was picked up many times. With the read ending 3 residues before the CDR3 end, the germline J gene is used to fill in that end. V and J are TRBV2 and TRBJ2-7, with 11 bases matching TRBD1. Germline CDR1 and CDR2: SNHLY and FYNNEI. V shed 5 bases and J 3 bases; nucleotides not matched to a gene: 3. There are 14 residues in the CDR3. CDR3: CASSTGTGGYEQYF. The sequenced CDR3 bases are TGTGCCAGCAGTACCGGGACAGGGGGCTACGAG.

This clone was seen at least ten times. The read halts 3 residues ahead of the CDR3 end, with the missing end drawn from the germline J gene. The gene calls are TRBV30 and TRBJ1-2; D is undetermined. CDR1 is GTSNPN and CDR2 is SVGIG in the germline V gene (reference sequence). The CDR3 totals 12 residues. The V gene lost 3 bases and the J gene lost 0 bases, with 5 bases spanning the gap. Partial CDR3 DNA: TGTGCCTGGAGGATAGCTAACTATGGC. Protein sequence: CAWRIANYG. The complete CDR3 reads CAWRIANYGYTF.

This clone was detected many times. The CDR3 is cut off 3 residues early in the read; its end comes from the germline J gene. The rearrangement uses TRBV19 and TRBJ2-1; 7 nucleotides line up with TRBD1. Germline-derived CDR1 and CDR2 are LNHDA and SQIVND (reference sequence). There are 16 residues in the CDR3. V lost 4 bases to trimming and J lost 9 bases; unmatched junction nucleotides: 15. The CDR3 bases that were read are TGTGCCAGTAGTAACCCCAGGGGGTACGGCAATAGTGAG. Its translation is CASSNPRGYGNSE. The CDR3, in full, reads CASSNPRGYGNSEQFF.

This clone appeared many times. CDR3 region: CASRVSGQGNHGYTF. Incomplete CDR3 DNA: TGTGCCAGCAGGGTCTCGGGACAGGGGAACCATGGC. The chain joins TRBV6-2 or TRBV6-3 to TRBJ1-2, with 10 nucleotides matching TRBD1. Coverage ceases 3 residues before the CDR3 finishes, and the germline J gene fills in the end. Germline V gene data show CDR1 as MNHEY and CDR2 as SVGEGT. V lost 6 bases and J lost 6; bases outside the gene matches: 10. The CDR3 length is 15 residues.

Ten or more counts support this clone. CDR3 in amino acids: CASSLWTASDEQYF. The CDR3 DNA, read in part, is TGCGCCAGCAGCCTTTGGACGGCTAGCGACGAG. The rearrangement joins TRBV4-1 to TRBJ2-7; perhaps TRBD2 as D (6 bases). The CDR3 end lies 3 residues beyond the end of the read and is filled in from the germline J gene. Germline values: CDR1 MGHRA, CDR2 YSYEKL. The CDR3 loop spans 14 amino acids. V gave up 4 bases and J gave up 5 bases, with 15 bases separating them.